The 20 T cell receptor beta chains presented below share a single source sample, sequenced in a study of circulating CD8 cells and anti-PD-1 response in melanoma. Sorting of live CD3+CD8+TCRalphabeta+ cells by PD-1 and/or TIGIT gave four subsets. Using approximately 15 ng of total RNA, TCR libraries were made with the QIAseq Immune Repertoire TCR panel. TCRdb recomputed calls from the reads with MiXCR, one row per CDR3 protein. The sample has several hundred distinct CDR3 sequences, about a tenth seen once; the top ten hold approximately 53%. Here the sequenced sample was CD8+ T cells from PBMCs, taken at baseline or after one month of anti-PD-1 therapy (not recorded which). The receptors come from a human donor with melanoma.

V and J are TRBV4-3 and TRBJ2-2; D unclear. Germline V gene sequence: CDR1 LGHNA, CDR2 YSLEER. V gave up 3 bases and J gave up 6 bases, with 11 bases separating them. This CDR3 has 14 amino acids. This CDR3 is CASSQQSIAGELFF. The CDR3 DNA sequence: TGCGCCAGCAGCCAGCAGTCAATTGCCGGGGAGCTGTTTTTT.

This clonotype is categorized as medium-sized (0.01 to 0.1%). CDR3 region: CASSYGAGANVLTF. The DNA of the CDR3 is TGTGCCAGCAGTTATGGGGCCGGGGCCAACGTCCTGACTTTC. The J gene is TRBJ2-6, the V gene TRBV27; possibly TRBD1 for D (5 bases). V was trimmed by 4 bases and J by 4 bases, leaving 8 bases between them. From germline, CDR1 is MNHEY and CDR2 SMNVEV (reference sequence). The CDR3 runs to 14 residues.

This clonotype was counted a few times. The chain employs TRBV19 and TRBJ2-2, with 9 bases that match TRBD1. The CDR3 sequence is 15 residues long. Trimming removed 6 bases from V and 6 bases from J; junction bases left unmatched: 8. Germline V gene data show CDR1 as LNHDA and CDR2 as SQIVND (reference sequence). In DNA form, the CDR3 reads TGTGCCAGTAGGACAGGGACAGGGTTGGCCGGGGAGCTGTTTTTT. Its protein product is CASRTGTGLAGELFF.

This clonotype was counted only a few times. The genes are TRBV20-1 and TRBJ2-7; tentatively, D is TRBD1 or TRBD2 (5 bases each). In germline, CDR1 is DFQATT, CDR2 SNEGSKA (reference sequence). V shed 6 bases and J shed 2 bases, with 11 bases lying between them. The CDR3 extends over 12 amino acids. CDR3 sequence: CSANEGTYEQYF. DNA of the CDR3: TGCAGTGCCAATGAGGGGACCTACGAGCAGTACTTC.

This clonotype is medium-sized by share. The CDR3 region is CASSLLGNGELFF. As DNA, the CDR3 is TGTGCCAGCAGCCTACTGGGGAACGGGGAGCTGTTTTTT. J is TRBJ2-2 and V is TRBV12-3 or TRBV12-4; no definite D call. CDR3 length: 13 amino acids. Trimming took off 6 bases at V and 7 bases at J, with 12 bases between the two ends.

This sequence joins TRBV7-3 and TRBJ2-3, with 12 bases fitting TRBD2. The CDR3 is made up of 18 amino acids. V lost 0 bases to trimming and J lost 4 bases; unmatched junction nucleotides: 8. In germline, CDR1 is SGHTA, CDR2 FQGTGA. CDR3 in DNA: TGTGCCAGCAGCTTAACCCCTAGCGGGGGGGCCGAATCAGATACGCAGTATTTT. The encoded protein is CASSLTPSGGAESDTQYF.

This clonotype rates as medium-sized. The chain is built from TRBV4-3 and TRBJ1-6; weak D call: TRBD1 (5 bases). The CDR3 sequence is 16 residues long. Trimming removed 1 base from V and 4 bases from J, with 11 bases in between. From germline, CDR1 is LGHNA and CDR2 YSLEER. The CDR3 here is CASSQARDAYNSPLHF. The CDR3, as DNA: TGCGCCAGCAGCCAAGCCCGGGACGCATATAATTCACCCCTCCACTTT.

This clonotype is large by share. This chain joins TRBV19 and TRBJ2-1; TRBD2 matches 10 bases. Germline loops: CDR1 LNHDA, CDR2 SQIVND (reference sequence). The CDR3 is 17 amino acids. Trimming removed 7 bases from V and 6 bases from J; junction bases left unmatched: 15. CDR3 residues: CASKESGGAEALNEQFF. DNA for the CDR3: TGTGCCAGTAAGGAGAGCGGGGGGGCGGAGGCTCTCAATGAGCAGTTCTTC.

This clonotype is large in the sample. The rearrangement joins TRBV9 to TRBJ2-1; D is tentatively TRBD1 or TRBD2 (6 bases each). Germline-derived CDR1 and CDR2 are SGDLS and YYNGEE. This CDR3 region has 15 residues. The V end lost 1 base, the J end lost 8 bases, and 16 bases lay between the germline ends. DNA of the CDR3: TGTGCCAGCAGCGTATGGGGGGCCCTTGGGGATGAGCAGTTCTTC. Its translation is CASSVWGALGDEQFF. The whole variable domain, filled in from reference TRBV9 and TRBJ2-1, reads DSGVTQTPKHLITATGQRVTLRCSPRSGDLSVYWYQQSLDQGLQFLIQYYNGEERAKGNILERFSAQQFPDLHSELNLSSLELGDSALYFCASSVWGALGDEQFFGPGTRLTVL.

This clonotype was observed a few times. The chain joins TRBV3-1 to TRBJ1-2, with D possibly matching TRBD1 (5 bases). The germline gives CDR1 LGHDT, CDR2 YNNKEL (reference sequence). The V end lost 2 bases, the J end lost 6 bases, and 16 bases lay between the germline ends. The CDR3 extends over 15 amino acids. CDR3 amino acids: CASSQPSRGDHGYTF. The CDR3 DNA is TGTGCCAGCAGCCAACCCTCCCGGGGGGATCATGGCTACACCTTC.

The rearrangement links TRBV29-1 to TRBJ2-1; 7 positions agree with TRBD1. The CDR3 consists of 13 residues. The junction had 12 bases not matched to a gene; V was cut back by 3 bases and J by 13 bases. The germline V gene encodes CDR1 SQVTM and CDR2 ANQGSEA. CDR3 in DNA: TGCAGCGTTGAGGGACAGAAAACGGCCCTTCAGTTCTTC. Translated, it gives CSVEGQKTALQFF.

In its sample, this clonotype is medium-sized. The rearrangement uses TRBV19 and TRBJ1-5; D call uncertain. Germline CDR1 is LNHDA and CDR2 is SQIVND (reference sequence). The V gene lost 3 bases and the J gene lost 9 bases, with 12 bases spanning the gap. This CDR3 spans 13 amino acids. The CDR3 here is CASSIGTDRPQHF. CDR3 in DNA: TGTGCCAGTAGTATTGGTACGGATCGGCCCCAGCATTTT. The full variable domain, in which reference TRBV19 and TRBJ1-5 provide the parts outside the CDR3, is DGGITQSPKYLFRKEGQNVTLSCEQNLNHDAMYWYRQDPGQGLRLIYYSQIVNDFQKGDIAEGYSVSREKKESFPLTVTSAQKNPTAFYLCASSIGTDRPQHFGDGTRLSIL.

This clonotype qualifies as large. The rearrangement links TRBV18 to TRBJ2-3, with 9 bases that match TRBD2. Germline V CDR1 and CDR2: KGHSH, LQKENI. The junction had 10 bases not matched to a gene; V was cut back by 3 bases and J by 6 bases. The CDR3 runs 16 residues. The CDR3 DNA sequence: TGTGCCAGCTCACCCACCCTTGCGGGGGGGAGTGATACGCAGTATTTT. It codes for CASSPTLAGGSDTQYF.

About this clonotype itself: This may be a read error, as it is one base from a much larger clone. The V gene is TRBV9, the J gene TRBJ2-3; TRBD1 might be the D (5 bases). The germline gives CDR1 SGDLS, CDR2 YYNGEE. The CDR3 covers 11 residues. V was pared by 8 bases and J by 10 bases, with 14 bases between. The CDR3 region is CARSDSWAQYF. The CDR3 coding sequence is TGTGCCAGAAGTGACAGCTGGGCGCAGTATTTT.

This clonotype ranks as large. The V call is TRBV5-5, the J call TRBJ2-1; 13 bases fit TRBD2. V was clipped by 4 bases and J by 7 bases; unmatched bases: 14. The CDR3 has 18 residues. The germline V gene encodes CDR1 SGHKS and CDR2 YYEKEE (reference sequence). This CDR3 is CASSRGLAGTALGNEQFF. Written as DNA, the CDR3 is TGTGCCAGCAGCCGGGGACTAGCGGGGACCGCTCTGGGGAATGAGCAGTTCTTC.

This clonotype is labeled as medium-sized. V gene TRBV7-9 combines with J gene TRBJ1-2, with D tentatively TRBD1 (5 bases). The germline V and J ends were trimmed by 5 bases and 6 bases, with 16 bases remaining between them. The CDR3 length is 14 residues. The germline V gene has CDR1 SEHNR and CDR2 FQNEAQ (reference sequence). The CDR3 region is CASSVLGTEDGYTF. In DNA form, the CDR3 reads TGTGCCAGCAGCGTCCTTGGGACGGAGGATGGCTACACCTTC. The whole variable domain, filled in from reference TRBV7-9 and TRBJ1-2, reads DTGVSQNPRHKITKRGQNVTFRCDPISEHNRLYWYRQTLGQGPEFLTYFQNEAQLEKSRLLSDRFSAERPKGSFSTLEIQRTEQGDSAMYLCASSVLGTEDGYTFGSGTRLTVV.

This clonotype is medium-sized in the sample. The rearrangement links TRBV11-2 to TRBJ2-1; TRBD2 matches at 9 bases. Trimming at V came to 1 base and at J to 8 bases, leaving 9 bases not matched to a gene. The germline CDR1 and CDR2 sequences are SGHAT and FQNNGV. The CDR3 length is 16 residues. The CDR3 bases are TGTGCCAGCAGCTTAGGCGGCGCACTAGCGGGCGATGAGCAGTTCTTC. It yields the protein CASSLGGALAGDEQFF.

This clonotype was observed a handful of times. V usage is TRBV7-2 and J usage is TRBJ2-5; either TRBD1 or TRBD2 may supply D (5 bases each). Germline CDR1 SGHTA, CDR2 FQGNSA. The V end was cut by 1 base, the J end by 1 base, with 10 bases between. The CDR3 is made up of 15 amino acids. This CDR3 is CASSLEGTLQETQYF. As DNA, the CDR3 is TGTGCCAGCAGCTTAGAAGGGACCCTCCAAGAGACCCAGTACTTC.

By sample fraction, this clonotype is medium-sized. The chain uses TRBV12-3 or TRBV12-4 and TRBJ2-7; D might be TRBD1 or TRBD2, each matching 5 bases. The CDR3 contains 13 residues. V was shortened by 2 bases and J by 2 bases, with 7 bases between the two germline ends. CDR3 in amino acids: CASSLMGAYEQYF. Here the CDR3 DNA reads TGTGCCAGCAGTTTAATGGGGGCCTACGAGCAGTACTTC.

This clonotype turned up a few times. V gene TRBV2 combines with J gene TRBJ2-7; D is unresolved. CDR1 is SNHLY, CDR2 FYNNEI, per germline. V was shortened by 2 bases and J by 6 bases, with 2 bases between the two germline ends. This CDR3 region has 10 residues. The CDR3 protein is CASSESEQYF. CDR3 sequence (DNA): TGTGCCAGCAGTGAATCCGAGCAGTACTTC.